The 13 T cell receptor beta chains reported below all come from one sample, sequenced in a study of beta chain features in type 1 diabetes. The authors reverse transcribed all of the isolated RNA, so sequencing captured expressed TCRB transcripts. The table came from immunoSEQ multiplex PCR; TCRdb's copy has only in-frame clones and leaves some out. The sample yields about 140,000 clones, 6.9% seen once. Sequencing input: central memory CD4+ T cells from blood. The origin of the receptors is a woman aged 30 to 39 in good health.

The chain recombines TRBV30 with TRBJ1-5; D remains ambiguous. The length of the CDR3 is 13 residues. Per the germline V gene, CDR1 is GTSNPN and CDR2 is SVGIG (reference sequence). V lost 5 bases, J lost 0 bases, and 8 bases lay in between. The CDR3 spells CAWGENSNQPQHF. In DNA form, the CDR3 reads TGTGCCTGGGGGGAGAATAGCAATCAGCCCCAGCATTTT.

The chain uses TRBV10-3 and TRBJ1-1; 8 nucleotides agree with TRBD1. Germline CDR1 is ENHRY and CDR2 is SYGVKD. This CDR3 spans 16 amino acids. V was clipped by 1 base and J by 1 base; unmatched bases: 5. As DNA, the CDR3 is TGTGCCATCAGTGAGTTCGGGACAGGCTCGAACACTGAAGCTTTCTTT. Translation: CAISEFGTGSNTEAFF.

Only a few counts were recorded for this clone. The chain employs TRBV5-1 and TRBJ1-2, with 7 bases matching TRBD1. J lost 0 bases, V lost 3 bases, and 5 bases had no gene match. This CDR3 region has 15 residues. In germline, CDR1 is SGHRS, CDR2 YFSETQ. The CDR3 is CASSSRTGANYGYTF. The CDR3 coding sequence is TGCGCCAGCAGCTCACGGACAGGAGCTAACTATGGCTACACCTTC.

In its sample, this clone was seen a few times. The rearrangement uses TRBV7-2 and TRBJ2-7; 11 bases line up with TRBD1. V lost 2 bases, J lost 7 bases, and 10 bases stayed unmatched. CDR1 SGHTA and CDR2 FQGNSA come from the germline V gene. The CDR3 consists of 16 residues. The CDR3 spells CASSLPRDRGGLEQYF. The CDR3 DNA reads as TGTGCCAGCAGCTTACCGCGGGACAGGGGGGGTCTGGAGCAGTACTTC.

This clone has ten or more counts. This chain links TRBV23-1 with TRBJ2-1; D possibly corresponds to TRBD1 (7 bases). TRBV23-1 is an open reading frame whose function is uncertain. V was clipped by 11 bases and J by 9 bases, with 14 bases between them. CDR3 size: 11 residues. CDR3 DNA sequence: TGCGCCCCCCAGGGGGGAACTGAGCAGTTCTTC. It specifies CAPQGGTEQFF.

V gene TRBV14 combines with J gene TRBJ2-1; tentatively, D is TRBD1 (6 bases). This CDR3 is built from 13 residues. V was trimmed by 1 base and J by 13 bases, leaving 14 bases between them. Looked up from germline, CDR1 is SGHDN and CDR2 is FVKESK. CDR3 protein: CASSQVQGPLQFF. In DNA, the CDR3 is TGTGCCAGCAGCCAAGTTCAGGGGCCCTTACAGTTCTTC. Based on the CDR3 plus reference TRBV14 and TRBJ2-1, the full variable domain is EAGVTQFPSHSVIEKGQTVTLRCDPISGHDNLYWYRRVMGKEIKFLLHFVKESKQDESGMPNNRFLAERTGGTYSTLKVQPAELEDSGVYFCASSQVQGPLQFFGPGTRLTVL.

The chain joins TRBV4-2 to TRBJ2-1; a possible D gene is TRBD1 (5 bases). V was pared by 5 bases and J by 8 bases, with 19 bases between. In germline, CDR1 is LGHNA, CDR2 YNFKEQ. CDR3 length equals 15 residues. The CDR3 region is CASSLYRGSDDEQFF. Here the CDR3 DNA reads TGTGCCAGCAGCTTGTATAGGGGCTCGGACGATGAGCAGTTCTTC.

This chain uses TRBV5-1 with TRBJ2-5, with 11 nucleotides matching TRBD2. Germline V lookup: CDR1 SGHRS, CDR2 YFSETQ. Trimming cost V 2 bases and J 5 bases; bases outside gene matches: 5. There are 15 residues in the CDR3. The CDR3 nucleotides are TGCGCCAGCAGCTTCGTAGCGGGAGGGCACGAGACCCAGTACTTC. Protein product: CASSFVAGGHETQYF.

The sample holds a few counts of this clone. At one of its ends the junction is not consistent with the germline gene, which may arise from a read error. V usage is TRBV7-2 and J usage is TRBJ2-5, with D possibly being TRBD2 (6 bases). This CDR3 is built from 12 residues. From germline, CDR1 is SGHTA and CDR2 FQGNSA. For the CDR3, the DNA is TGTGCCAGCAGCTTATACAGCGGGCCTCTGAACTTC. This encodes CASSLYSGPLNF.

The table lists this clone with a few counts. The rearrangement links TRBV19 to TRBJ2-3; the match to TRBD2 covers 11 bases. The germline V gene has CDR1 LNHDA and CDR2 SQIVND (reference sequence). The V gene end was trimmed by 7 bases and the J gene end by 4 bases; junction bases not matched to a gene: 10. CDR3 length equals 16 residues. The CDR3 here is CASTPTSGLAADTQYF. CDR3 bases: TGTGCCAGTACCCCGACATCGGGACTAGCGGCAGATACGCAGTATTTT. The whole variable domain, filled in from reference TRBV19 and TRBJ2-3, reads DGGITQSPKYLFRKEGQNVTLSCEQNLNHDAMYWYRQDPGQGLRLIYYSQIVNDFQKGDIAEGYSVSREKKESFPLTVTSAQKNPTAFYLCASTPTSGLAADTQYFGPGTRLTVL.

This chain connects TRBV19 to TRBJ1-5, with 10 nucleotides matching TRBD1. CDR3 length: 15 residues. V lost 1 base and J lost 5; bases outside the gene matches: 2. The germline V gene has CDR1 LNHDA and CDR2 SQIVND (reference sequence). CDR3 protein: CASSIGDRGYQPQHF. The CDR3 DNA reads TGTGCCAGTAGTATAGGGGACAGGGGATATCAGCCCCAGCATTTT.

This clone was picked up a small number of times. The V call is TRBV4-2, the J call TRBJ2-3, with 8 nucleotides matching TRBD1. The ends lost 4 bases at V and 4 bases at J; junction bases unmatched: 10. This CDR3 comprises 16 residues. CDR1 is LGHNA, CDR2 YNFKEQ, per germline. This CDR3 is CASSPQRGQGADTQYF. In nucleotides, the CDR3 is TGTGCCAGCAGCCCCCAACGTGGACAGGGCGCAGATACGCAGTATTTT.

This clone was counted a few times. The genes are TRBV9 and TRBJ2-1, with TRBD2 matching 12 bases. CDR1 is SGDLS, CDR2 YYNGEE, per germline. V dropped 0 bases and J dropped 6; count of bases not matched to a gene: 19. This CDR3 is built from 21 residues. The CDR3 DNA is TGTGCCAGCAGCGTAGCGACTCCGGGACTAGCGGGCTTTCGAGGGGGCAATGAGCAGTTCTTC. This gives the protein CASSVATPGLAGFRGGNEQFF. Full variable domain (missing parts from reference TRBV9 and TRBJ2-1): DSGVTQTPKHLITATGQRVTLRCSPRSGDLSVYWYQQSLDQGLQFLIQYYNGEERAKGNILERFSAQQFPDLHSELNLSSLELGDSALYFCASSVATPGLAGFRGGNEQFFGPGTRLTVL.